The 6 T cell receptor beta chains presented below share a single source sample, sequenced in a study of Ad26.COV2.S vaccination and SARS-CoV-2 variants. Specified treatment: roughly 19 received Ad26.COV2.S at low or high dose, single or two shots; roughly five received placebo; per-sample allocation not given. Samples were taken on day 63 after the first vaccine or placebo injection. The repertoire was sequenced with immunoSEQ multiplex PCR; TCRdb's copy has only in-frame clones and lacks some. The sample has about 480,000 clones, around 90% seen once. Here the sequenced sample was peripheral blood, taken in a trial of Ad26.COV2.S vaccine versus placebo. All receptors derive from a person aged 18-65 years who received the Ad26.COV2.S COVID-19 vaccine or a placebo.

CDR3 nucleotides: TGTGCCAGTAGTATTATAACAGGGGGGGCTTACAATGAGCAGTTCTTC. Translating gives CASSIITGGAYNEQFF. The chain has TRBV19 and TRBJ2-1; maybe TRBD1 (8 bases). From germline, CDR1 is LNHDA and CDR2 SQIVND (reference sequence). The V gene lost 3 bases and the J gene lost 4 bases, with 16 bases spanning the gap. This CDR3 has 16 amino acids.

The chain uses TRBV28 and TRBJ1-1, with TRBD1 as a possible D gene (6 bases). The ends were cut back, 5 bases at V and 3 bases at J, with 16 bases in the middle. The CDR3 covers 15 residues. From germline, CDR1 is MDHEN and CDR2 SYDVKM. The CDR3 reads CASSVVITGHTEAFF. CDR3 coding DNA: TGTGCCAGCAGTGTCGTGATCACAGGGCACACTGAAGCTTTCTTT.

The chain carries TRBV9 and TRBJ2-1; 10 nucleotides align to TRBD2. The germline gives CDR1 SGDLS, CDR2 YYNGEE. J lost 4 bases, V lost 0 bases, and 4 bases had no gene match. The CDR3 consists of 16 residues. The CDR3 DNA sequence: TGTGCCAGCAGCGTAGTAGCGGGAGGCTGGTACAATGAGCAGTTCTTC. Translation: CASSVVAGGWYNEQFF.

In nucleotides, the CDR3 is TGTGCCAGCAGTTCCCCCGGAAGCGGAGGGGTCACAGATACGCAGTATTTT. This encodes CASSSPGSGGVTDTQYF. V usage is TRBV5-5 and J usage is TRBJ2-3, with D tentatively TRBD2 (6 bases). Germline-derived CDR1 and CDR2 are SGHKS and YYEKEE (reference sequence). V lost 5 bases to trimming and J lost 2 bases, with 21 bases between them. This CDR3 is 17 amino acids long. The full variable domain, its missing parts supplied by reference TRBV5-5 and TRBJ2-3, is DAGVTQSPTHLIKTRGQQVTLRCSPISGHKSVSWYQQVLGQGPQFIFQYYEKEERGRGNFPDRFSARQFPNYSSELNVNALLLGDSALYLCASSSPGSGGVTDTQYFGPGTRLTVL.

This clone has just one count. CDR3 in amino acids: CASSVGGSTEAFF. DNA for the CDR3: TGTGCCAGCAGTGTAGGGGGGTCCACTGAAGCTTTCTTT. The chain carries TRBV2 and TRBJ1-1; tentative D call: TRBD1 (6 bases). CDR1 and CDR2 (germline): SNHLY, FYNNEI. V dropped 4 bases and J dropped 4 bases, with 10 bases sitting between them. The CDR3 is 13 residues long.

The CDR3 reads CASSFEGTGELFF. CDR3 sequence (DNA): TGTGCCAGCAGCTTCGAGGGCACCGGGGAGCTGTTTTTT. V and J are TRBV11-3 and TRBJ2-2; perhaps TRBD2 as D (5 bases). V lost 3 bases and J 4 bases, leaving 6 bases between the germline ends. The germline V gene has CDR1 SGHNT and CDR2 YENEEA. CDR3 length: 13 amino acids.